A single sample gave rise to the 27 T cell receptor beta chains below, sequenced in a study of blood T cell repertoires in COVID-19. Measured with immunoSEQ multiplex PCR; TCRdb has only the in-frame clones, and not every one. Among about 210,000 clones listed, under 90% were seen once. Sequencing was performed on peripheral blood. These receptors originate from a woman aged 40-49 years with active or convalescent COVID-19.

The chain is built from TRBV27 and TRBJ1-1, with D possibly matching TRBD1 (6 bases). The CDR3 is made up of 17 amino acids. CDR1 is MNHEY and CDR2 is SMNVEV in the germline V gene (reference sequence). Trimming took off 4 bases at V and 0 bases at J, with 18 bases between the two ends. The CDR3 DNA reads TGTGCCAGCAGTTCCCTTGAGGGGGACCGAGTGAACACTGAAGCTTTCTTT. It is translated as CASSSLEGDRVNTEAFF.

The CDR3 DNA reads TGCGCCAGCAGCCATCAATCGACAGGCGAAGAGACCCAGTACTTC. Amino acid sequence: CASSHQSTGEETQYF. The genes are TRBV4-1 and TRBJ2-5; tentative D call: TRBD1 (6 bases). There are 15 residues in the CDR3. The V and J ends lost 3 bases and 3 bases respectively, with 14 bases between them. The V gene's germline CDR1 is MGHRA and CDR2 YSYEKL.

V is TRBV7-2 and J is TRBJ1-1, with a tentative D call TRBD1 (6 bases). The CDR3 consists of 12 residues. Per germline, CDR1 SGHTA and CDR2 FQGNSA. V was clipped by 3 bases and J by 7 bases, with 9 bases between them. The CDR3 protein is CASSFQGIEAFF. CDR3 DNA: TGTGCCAGCAGCTTCCAGGGGATTGAAGCTTTCTTT.

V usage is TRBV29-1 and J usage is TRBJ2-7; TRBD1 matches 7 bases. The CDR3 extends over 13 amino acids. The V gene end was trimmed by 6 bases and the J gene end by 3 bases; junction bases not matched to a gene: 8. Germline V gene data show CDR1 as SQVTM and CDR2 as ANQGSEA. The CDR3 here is CSVAGGGNYEQYF. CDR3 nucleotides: TGCAGCGTAGCAGGGGGTGGGAACTACGAGCAGTACTTC.

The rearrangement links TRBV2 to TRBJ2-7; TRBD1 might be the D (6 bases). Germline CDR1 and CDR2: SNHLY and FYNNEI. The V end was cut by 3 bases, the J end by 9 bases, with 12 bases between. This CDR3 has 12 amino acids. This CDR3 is CASSDGGLRQYF. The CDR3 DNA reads TGTGCCAGCAGTGATGGGGGCCTTCGGCAGTACTTC.

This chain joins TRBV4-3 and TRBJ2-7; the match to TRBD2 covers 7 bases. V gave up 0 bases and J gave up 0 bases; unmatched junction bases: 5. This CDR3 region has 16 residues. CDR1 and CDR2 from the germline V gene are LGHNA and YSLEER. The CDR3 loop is CASSQEAGGSSYEQYF. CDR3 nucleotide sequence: TGCGCCAGCAGCCAAGAGGCTGGCGGGAGCTCCTACGAGCAGTACTTC.

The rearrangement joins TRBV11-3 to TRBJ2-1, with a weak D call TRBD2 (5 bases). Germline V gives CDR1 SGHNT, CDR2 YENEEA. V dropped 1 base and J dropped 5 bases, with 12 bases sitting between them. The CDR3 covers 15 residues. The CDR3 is CASSLVRTGDNEQFF. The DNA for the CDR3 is TGTGCCAGCAGCTTAGTCCGGACTGGAGACAATGAGCAGTTCTTC. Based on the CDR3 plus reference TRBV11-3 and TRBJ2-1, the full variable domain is EAGVVQSPRYKIIEKKQPVAFWCNPISGHNTLYWYLQNLGQGPELLIRYENEEAVDDSQLPKDRFSAERLKGVDSTLKIQPAELGDSAVYLCASSLVRTGDNEQFFGPGTRLTVL.

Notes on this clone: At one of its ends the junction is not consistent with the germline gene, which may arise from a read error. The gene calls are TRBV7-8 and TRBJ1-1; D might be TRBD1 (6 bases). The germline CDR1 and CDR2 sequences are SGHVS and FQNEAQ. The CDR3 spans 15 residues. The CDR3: CASTLIQGAGTEAFF. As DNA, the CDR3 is TGTGCCAGCACCTTAATACAGGGAGCAGGCACTGAAGCTTTCTTT.

CDR3 residues: CASSQGTSGYKLFF. The CDR3 region has the DNA TGTGCCAGCAGCCAAGGGACTAGCGGCTACAAACTGTTTTTT. This chain joins TRBV5-4 and TRBJ2-2, with 11 bases matching TRBD2. The CDR3 contains 14 residues. The trim removed 4 bases at V and 14 bases at J, leaving 10 bases unmatched. Germline-derived CDR1 and CDR2 are SGHNT and YYREEE (reference sequence).

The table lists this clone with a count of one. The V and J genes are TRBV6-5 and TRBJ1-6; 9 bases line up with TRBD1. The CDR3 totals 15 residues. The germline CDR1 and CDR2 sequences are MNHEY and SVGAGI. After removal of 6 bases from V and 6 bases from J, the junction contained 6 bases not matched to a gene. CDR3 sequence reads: CASSEDRGANSPLHF. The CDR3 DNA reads TGTGCCAGCAGCGAGGACAGGGGTGCTAATTCACCCCTCCACTTT.

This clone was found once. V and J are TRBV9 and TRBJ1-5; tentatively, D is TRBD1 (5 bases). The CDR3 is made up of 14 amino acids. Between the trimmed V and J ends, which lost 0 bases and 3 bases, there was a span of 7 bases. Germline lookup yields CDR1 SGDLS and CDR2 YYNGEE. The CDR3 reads CASSVGQYNQPQHF. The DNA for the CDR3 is TGTGCCAGCAGCGTAGGACAGTACAATCAGCCCCAGCATTTT.

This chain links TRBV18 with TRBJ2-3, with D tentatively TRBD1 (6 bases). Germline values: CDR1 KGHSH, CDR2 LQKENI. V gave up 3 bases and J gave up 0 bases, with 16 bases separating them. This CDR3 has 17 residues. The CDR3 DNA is TGTGCCAGCTCACCCGCCCAGGGGACGGCTAGCACAGATACGCAGTATTTT. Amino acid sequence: CASSPAQGTASTDTQYF.

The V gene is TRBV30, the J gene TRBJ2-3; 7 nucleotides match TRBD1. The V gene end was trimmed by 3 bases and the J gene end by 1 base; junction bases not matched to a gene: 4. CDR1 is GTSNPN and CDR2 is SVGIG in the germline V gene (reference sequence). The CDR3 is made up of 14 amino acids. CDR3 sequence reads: CAWSRGSGTDTQYF. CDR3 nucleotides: TGTGCCTGGAGCAGGGGGTCTGGCACAGATACGCAGTATTTT.

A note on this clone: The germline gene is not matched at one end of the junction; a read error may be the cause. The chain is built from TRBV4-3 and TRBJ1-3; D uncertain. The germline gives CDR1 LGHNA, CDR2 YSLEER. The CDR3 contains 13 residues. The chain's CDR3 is CASSKDRPDTIYF. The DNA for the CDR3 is TGCGCCAGCAGCAAAGATCGCCCAGACACCATATATTTT.

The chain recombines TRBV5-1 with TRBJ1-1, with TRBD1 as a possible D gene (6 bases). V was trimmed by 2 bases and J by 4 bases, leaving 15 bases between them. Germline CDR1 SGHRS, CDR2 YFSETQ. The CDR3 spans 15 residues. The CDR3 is CASSLGTLSSTEAFF. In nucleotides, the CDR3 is TGCGCCAGCAGCTTAGGGACACTTAGTAGCACTGAAGCTTTCTTT.

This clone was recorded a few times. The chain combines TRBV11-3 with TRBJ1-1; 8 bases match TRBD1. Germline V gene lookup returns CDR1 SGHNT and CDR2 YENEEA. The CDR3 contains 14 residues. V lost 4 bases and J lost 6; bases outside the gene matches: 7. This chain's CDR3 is CASSSQTGGSEAFF. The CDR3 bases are TGTGCCAGCAGCTCCCAAACAGGGGGGTCTGAAGCTTTCTTT. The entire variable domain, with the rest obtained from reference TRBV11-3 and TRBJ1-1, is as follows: EAGVVQSPRYKIIEKKQPVAFWCNPISGHNTLYWYLQNLGQGPELLIRYENEEAVDDSQLPKDRFSAERLKGVDSTLKIQPAELGDSAVYLCASSSQTGGSEAFFGQGTRLTVV.

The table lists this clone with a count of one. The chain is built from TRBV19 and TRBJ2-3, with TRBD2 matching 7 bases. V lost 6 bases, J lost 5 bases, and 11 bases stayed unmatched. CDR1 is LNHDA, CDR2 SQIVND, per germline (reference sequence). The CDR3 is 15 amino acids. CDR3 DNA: TGTGCCAGTAGCCCGGTCCGGGGGGTCGGAGATACGCAGTATTTT. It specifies CASSPVRGVGDTQYF.

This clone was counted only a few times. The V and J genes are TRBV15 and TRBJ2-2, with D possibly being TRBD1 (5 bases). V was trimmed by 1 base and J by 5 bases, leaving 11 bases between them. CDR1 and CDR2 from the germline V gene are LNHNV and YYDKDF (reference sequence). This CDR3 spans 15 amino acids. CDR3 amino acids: CATSRVVRDTGELFF. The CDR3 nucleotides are TGTGCCACCAGCAGAGTAGTCAGGGATACCGGGGAGCTGTTTTTT.

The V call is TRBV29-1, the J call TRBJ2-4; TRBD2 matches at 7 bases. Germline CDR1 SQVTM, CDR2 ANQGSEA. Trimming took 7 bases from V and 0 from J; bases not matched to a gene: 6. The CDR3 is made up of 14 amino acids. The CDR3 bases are TGCAGCGCCAGACTAGCCGAAGCCAAAAACATTCAGTACTTC. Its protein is CSARLAEAKNIQYF.

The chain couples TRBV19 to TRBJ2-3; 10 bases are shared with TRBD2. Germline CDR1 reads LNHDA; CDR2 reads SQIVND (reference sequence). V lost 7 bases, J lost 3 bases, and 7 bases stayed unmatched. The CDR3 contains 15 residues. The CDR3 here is CASKRGGIETDTQYF. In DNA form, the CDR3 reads TGTGCCAGTAAGCGGGGGGGGATTGAAACAGATACGCAGTATTTT.

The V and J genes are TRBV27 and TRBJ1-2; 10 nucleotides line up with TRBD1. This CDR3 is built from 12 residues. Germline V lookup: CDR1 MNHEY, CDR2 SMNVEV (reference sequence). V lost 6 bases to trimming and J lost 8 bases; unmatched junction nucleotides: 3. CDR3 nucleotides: TGTGCCAGCAGCGACAGGGGGCTCGGCTACACCTTC. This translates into CASSDRGLGYTF.

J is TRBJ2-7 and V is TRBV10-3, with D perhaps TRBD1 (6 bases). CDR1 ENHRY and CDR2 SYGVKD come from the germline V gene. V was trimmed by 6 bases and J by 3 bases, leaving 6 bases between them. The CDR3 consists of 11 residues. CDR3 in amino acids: CAIRDSYEQYF. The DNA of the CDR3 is TGTGCCATCAGGGACAGCTACGAGCAGTACTTC.

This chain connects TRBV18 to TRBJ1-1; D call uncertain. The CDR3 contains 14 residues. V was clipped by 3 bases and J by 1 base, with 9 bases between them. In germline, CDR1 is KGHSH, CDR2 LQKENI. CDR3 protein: CASSPPRGNTEAFF. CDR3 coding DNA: TGTGCCAGCTCACCCCCCCGGGGGAACACTGAAGCTTTCTTT.

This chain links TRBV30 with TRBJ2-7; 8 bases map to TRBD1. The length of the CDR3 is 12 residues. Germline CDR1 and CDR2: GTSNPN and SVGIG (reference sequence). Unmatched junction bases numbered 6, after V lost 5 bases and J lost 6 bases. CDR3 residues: CAWDRGAGEQYF. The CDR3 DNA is TGTGCCTGGGACAGGGGAGCGGGCGAGCAGTACTTC.

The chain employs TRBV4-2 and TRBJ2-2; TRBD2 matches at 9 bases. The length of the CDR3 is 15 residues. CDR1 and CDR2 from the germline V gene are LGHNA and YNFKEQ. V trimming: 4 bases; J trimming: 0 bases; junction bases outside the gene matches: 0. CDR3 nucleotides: TGTGCCAGCAGCCCTAGCGGGGCGAACACCGGGGAGCTGTTTTTT. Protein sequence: CASSPSGANTGELFF.

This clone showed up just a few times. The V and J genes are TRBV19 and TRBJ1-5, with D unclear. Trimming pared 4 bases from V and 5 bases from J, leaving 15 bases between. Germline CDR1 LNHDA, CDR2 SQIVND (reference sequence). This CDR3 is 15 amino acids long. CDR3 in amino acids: CASSSTVTRDQPQHF. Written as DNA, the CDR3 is TGTGCCAGTAGTAGTACGGTTACGCGAGATCAGCCCCAGCATTTT.

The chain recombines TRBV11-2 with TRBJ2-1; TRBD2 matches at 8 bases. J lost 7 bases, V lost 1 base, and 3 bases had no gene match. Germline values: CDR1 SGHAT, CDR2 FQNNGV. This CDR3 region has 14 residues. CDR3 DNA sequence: TGTGCCAGCAGCTTAGCGGGAGGGAGGAATGAGCAGTTCTTC. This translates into CASSLAGGRNEQFF.